The T cell receptor (beta chain) described here comes from a study of cytomegalovirus exposure and HLA in healthy donors. Findings and caveats of the study: Available immune exposure information covered CMV serostatus only. Generally TCR sequences proved uncommon, though certain public TCRs appeared in numerous donors. As a later analysis showed, a missense DCLRE1C variant was linked to trimming of TCR beta V- and J-genes.

This PCR relied on a set of 60 Vbeta primers and 13 Jbeta primers. This table comes from immunoSEQ multiplex PCR, and its TCRdb copy is limited to in-frame clones, with some not included. The sample consists of roughly 140,000 clones, roughly 80% of them appearing once. Remarks on this clone: Its antigen is not identified.

The sequence was obtained from a man aged 25 to 40 in good health and CMV-seropositive. The specimen sequenced was PBMCs.

The CDR3 region is CATSGQGGNEQYF. The DNA of the CDR3 is TGTGCCACCAGCGGCCAGGGTGGAAACGAGCAGTACTTC. The rearrangement uses TRBV15 and TRBJ2-7, with TRBD1 as a possible D gene (5 bases). CDR1 and CDR2 (germline): LNHNV, YYDKDF (reference sequence). The ends were cut back, 5 bases at V and 5 bases at J, with 13 bases in the middle. The CDR3 contains 13 residues. Together with reference TRBV15 and TRBJ2-7, the CDR3 gives the full variable domain: DAMVIQNPRYQVTQFGKPVTLSCSQTLNHNVMYWYQQKSSQAPKLLFHYYDKDFNNEADTPDNFQSRRPNTSFCFLDIRSPGLGDTAMYLCATSGQGGNEQYFGPGTRLTVT.